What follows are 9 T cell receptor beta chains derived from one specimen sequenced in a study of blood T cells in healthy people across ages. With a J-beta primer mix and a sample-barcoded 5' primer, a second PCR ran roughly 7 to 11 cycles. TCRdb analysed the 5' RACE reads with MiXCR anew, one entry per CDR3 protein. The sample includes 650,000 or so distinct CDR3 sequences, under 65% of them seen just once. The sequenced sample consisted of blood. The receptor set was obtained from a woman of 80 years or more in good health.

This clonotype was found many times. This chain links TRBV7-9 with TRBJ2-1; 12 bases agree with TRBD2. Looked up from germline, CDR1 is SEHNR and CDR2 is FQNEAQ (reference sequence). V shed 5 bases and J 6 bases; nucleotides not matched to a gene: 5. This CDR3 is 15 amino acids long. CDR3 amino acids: CASSGLAGGINEQFF. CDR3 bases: TGTGCCAGCAGCGGTCTAGCGGGGGGGATCAATGAGCAGTTCTTC.

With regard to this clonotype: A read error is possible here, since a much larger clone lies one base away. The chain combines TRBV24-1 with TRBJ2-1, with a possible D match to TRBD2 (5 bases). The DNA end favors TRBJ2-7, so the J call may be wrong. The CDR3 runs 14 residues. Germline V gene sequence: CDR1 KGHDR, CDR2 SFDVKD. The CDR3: CATTRAGSYNEQYF. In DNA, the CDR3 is TGTGCCACCACCCGGGCGGGTTCCTACAATGAGCAGTACTTC.

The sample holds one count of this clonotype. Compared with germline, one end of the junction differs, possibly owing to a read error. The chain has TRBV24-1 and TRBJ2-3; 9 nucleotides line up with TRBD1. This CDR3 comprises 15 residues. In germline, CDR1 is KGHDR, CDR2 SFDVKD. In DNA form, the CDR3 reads TGTGCCACCAGTGGTACAGGGGGCTTGGCAGATACGCAGTGTTTT. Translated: CATSGTGGLADTQCF.

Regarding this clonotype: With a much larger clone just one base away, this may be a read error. This CDR3 is CSVRATDTQYF. DNA for the CDR3: TGCAGCGTTCGAGCTACAGATACGCAGTATTTT. The chain joins TRBV29-1 to TRBJ2-3; D unresolved. Germline V gives CDR1 SQVTM, CDR2 ANQGSEA. Trimming removed 5 bases at V and 3 bases at J, with 6 bases between. CDR3 length: 11 amino acids.

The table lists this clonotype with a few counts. The CDR3, as DNA: TGTGCCAGCACCCCTGGGAGGACACAGGGCAGCTACAATGAGCAGTACTTC. Translation: CASTPGRTQGSYNEQYF. The chain combines TRBV27 with TRBJ2-1; D possibly uses TRBD1 or TRBD2 (6 bases each). The J call could be wrong; TRBJ2-7 is a better fit for the DNA end. Germline V CDR1 and CDR2: MNHEY, SMNVEV (reference sequence). CDR3 size: 17 residues.

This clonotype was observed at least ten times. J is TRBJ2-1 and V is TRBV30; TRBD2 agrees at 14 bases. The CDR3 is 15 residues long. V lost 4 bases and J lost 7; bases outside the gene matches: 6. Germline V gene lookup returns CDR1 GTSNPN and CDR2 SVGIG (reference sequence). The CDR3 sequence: CAWKGLAGVRNEQFF. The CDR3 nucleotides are TGTGCCTGGAAGGGACTAGCGGGAGTAAGGAATGAGCAGTTCTTC.

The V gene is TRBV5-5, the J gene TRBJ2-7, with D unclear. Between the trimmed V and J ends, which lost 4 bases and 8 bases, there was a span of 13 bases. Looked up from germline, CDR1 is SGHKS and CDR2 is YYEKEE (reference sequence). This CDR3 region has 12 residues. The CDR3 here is CASSDSLLKQYF. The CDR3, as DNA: TGTGCCAGCAGCGACTCCTTATTAAAGCAGTACTTC.

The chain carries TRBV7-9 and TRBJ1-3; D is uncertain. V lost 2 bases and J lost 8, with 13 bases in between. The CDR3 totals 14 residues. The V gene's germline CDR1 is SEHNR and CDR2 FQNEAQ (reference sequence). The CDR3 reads CASSLTGIEDTIYF. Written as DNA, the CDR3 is TGTGCCAGCAGCTTAACGGGAATCGAGGACACCATATATTTT.

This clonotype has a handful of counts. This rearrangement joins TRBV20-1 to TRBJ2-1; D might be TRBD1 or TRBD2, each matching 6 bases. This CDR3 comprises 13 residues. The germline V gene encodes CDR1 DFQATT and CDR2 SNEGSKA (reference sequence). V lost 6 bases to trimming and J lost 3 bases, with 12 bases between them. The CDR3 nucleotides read TGCAGTGCACGGAGGGGGAACTACAATGAGCAGTTCTTC. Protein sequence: CSARRGNYNEQFF.